This TCR beta chain was sequenced in a study of cytomegalovirus exposure and HLA in healthy donors. Every donor was a healthy person donating bone marrow. V lost 10 bases and J lost 4; bases outside the gene matches: 9. The CDR3 is made up of 15 amino acids. CDR1 is MNHNS, CDR2 SASEGT, per germline. This clone has only a few counts. The PCR had 60 Vbeta and 13 Jbeta primers. TCRdb keeps only in-frame clones here, not all; method: immunoSEQ multiplex PCR. Here the sample spans some 130,000 clones, roughly 80% being singletons. Source material: PBMCs. The receptor comes from a man younger than 40 in good health and CMV-seronegative. This chain links TRBV6-1 with TRBJ1-4, with 10 bases identical to TRBD1. The DNA for the CDR3 is TGTGCCACCGACAGGGGGCAAGGTGGTAATGAAAAACTGTTTTTT. Translating gives CATDRGQGGNEKLFF.